This T cell receptor beta chain was recovered during a study of T cell changes during pregnancy in multiple sclerosis. Clones were read by immunoSEQ multiplex PCR, and TCRdb kept only the in-frame ones, dropping some. The data hold approximately 53,000 clones, with around 89% observed a single time. The length of the CDR3 is 15 residues. Trimming removed 6 bases from V and 7 bases from J; junction bases left unmatched: 4. The germline V gene has CDR1 MNHNS and CDR2 SASEGT. The source material was peripheral blood, sampled after pregnancy. This clonotype was obtained from a female donor in good health, enrolled as a control in a pregnancy study. The rearrangement uses TRBV6-1 and TRBJ2-2, with 14 bases that match TRBD2. The CDR3 DNA sequence: TGTGCCAGCAGCGGGACTAGCGGGAGCAGCGGGGAGCTGTTTTTT. Its protein is CASSGTSGSSGELFF.